This T cell receptor (beta chain) originates from a study of blood T cell repertoires in COVID-19. Clones were read by immunoSEQ multiplex PCR, and TCRdb kept only the in-frame ones, dropping some. This table has over 200,000 clones, just under 90% appearing once. After removal of 5 bases from V and 3 bases from J, the junction contained 5 bases not matched to a gene. The CDR3 extends over 15 amino acids. The germline V gene encodes CDR1 SNHLY and CDR2 FYNNEI. The sample taken for sequencing was PBMCs or T cells enriched from blood (not recorded which). The receptor's source is a woman aged 25 to 45 with acute COVID-19. The chain carries TRBV2 and TRBJ2-1, with 9 positions matching TRBD1. Here the CDR3 DNA reads TGTGCCAGCAGTCGGGACAGGGCGGGCTACAATGAGCAGTTCTTC. Translating it yields CASSRDRAGYNEQFF.